The 24 T cell receptor beta chains below were found in one sample sequenced in a study of blood T cell repertoires in COVID-19. Here immunoSEQ multiplex PCR was the method, and the copy in TCRdb shows in-frame clones only, minus some. Of a few hundred thousand clones in the sample, around 90% were seen once. Sequenced: peripheral blood. The receptors were gathered from a young man with active or convalescent COVID-19.

The CDR3 DNA follows: TGTGCCAGCATTGGACAGGGGAGGCACGGGGAGCTGTTTTTT. Amino acids: CASIGQGRHGELFF. This chain connects TRBV6-5 to TRBJ2-2; 9 bases match TRBD1. The CDR3 runs to 14 residues. Germline values: CDR1 MNHEY, CDR2 SVGAGI. V lost 7 bases and J lost 7; bases outside the gene matches: 7.

This clone appeared once. This sequence joins TRBV4-1 and TRBJ2-1, with TRBD2 matching 8 bases. CDR1 is MGHRA, CDR2 YSYEKL, per germline. This CDR3 is built from 16 residues. Trimming took 3 bases from V and 4 from J; bases not matched to a gene: 8. The CDR3 region has the DNA TGCGCCAGCAGCCAGAGGTCCCTAGCGGGTTACAATGAGCAGTTCTTC. Translating it yields CASSQRSLAGYNEQFF.

The chain couples TRBV29-1 to TRBJ2-1; maybe TRBD2 (6 bases). V was clipped by 5 bases and J by 0 bases, with 14 bases between them. CDR1 is SQVTM, CDR2 ANQGSEA, per germline. The CDR3 has 15 amino acids. The CDR3 loop is CSVTGSGGSYNEQFF. CDR3 sequence (DNA): TGCAGCGTTACCGGTAGCGGAGGCTCCTACAATGAGCAGTTCTTC.

J is TRBJ1-2 and V is TRBV28, with 8 bases identical to TRBD1. V shed 6 bases and J 2 bases; nucleotides not matched to a gene: 17. CDR3 length equals 18 residues. Germline loops: CDR1 MDHEN, CDR2 SYDVKM. The chain's CDR3 is CASSPRVGQGQRNYGYTF. Written as DNA, the CDR3 is TGTGCCAGCAGCCCTAGAGTCGGACAGGGCCAAAGGAACTATGGCTACACCTTC.

This rearrangement joins TRBV18 to TRBJ1-4; D is possibly TRBD1 (6 bases). Trimming left V 5 bases short and J 0 bases short, with 10 bases between. Per the germline V gene, CDR1 is KGHSH and CDR2 is LQKENI. The length of the CDR3 is 15 residues. The DNA for the CDR3 is TGTGCCAGCTCAAAAAAGGGGGCAACTAATGAAAAACTGTTTTTT. Protein sequence: CASSKKGATNEKLFF.

This chain uses TRBV5-1 with TRBJ2-3; 11 nucleotides align to TRBD2. The V gene's germline CDR1 is SGHRS and CDR2 YFSETQ. V trimming: 0 bases; J trimming: 0 bases; junction bases outside the gene matches: 3. This CDR3 region has 17 residues. The DNA for the CDR3 is TGCGCCAGCAGCTTGGGGCTAGCGGGGGGTAGCACAGATACGCAGTATTTT. Translating it yields CASSLGLAGGSTDTQYF.

The chain is built from TRBV5-1 and TRBJ1-2; 7 bases match TRBD1. The CDR3 length is 14 residues. V trimming: 3 bases; J trimming: 4 bases; junction bases outside the gene matches: 6. Germline V gives CDR1 SGHRS, CDR2 YFSETQ. The CDR3 sequence: CASSSSTGSYGYTF. In nucleotides, the CDR3 is TGCGCCAGCAGCTCCTCGACAGGGAGCTATGGCTACACCTTC.

The gene calls are TRBV11-2 and TRBJ2-5, with D perhaps matching TRBD2 (5 bases). CDR1 SGHAT and CDR2 FQNNGV come from the germline V gene. CDR3 length: 14 residues. The V and J ends lost 5 bases and 1 base respectively, with 11 bases between them. The CDR3 here is CASSDGLTQETQYF. CDR3 coding DNA: TGTGCCAGCAGCGACGGACTGACCCAAGAGACCCAGTACTTC.

J is TRBJ2-4 and V is TRBV13; 12 bases match TRBD2. The CDR3 covers 19 residues. The germline CDR1 and CDR2 sequences are PRHDT and FYEKMQ (reference sequence). V lost 5 bases and J lost 0; bases outside the gene matches: 11. CDR3 sequence reads: CASSRRLAGGILAKNIQYF. The CDR3 region has the DNA TGTGCCAGCAGCCGGAGGCTAGCGGGAGGGATACTAGCCAAAAACATTCAGTACTTC.

The chain uses TRBV12-3 or TRBV12-4 and TRBJ1-2; tentative D call: TRBD1 (5 bases). With 5 bases removed from V and 5 bases from J, the gap between germline ends came to 9 bases. The CDR3 is 12 residues long. The CDR3 loop reads CASSPQGYGYTF. CDR3 nucleotide sequence: TGTGCCAGCAGTCCCCAGGGATATGGCTACACCTTC.

This clone was detected only a few times. The chain combines TRBV25-1 with TRBJ2-1; 10 nucleotides agree with TRBD1. CDR1 is MGHDK and CDR2 is SYGVNS in the germline V gene. This CDR3 contains 14 residues. V was pared by 5 bases and J by 5 bases, with 3 bases of the junction left unmatched. The CDR3 loop is CASSPGTGDNEQFF. CDR3 nucleotide sequence: TGTGCCAGCAGTCCTGGGACAGGGGACAATGAGCAGTTCTTC.

This chain joins TRBV7-9 and TRBJ1-3; D not certain. The V end was cut by 6 bases, the J end by 0 bases, with 9 bases between. Germline lookup yields CDR1 SEHNR and CDR2 FQNEAQ (reference sequence). The CDR3 totals 14 residues. CDR3 amino acids: CASRSTSSGNTIYF. The CDR3, as DNA: TGTGCCAGCAGGTCGACTAGCTCTGGAAACACCATATATTTT.

The chain joins TRBV27 to TRBJ1-3; 7 bases fit TRBD1. The CDR3 loop spans 19 amino acids. The germline V gene has CDR1 MNHEY and CDR2 SMNVEV (reference sequence). V lost 6 bases to trimming and J lost 1 base; unmatched junction nucleotides: 18. The CDR3: CASSPPPLGQALSGNTIYF. DNA for the CDR3: TGTGCCAGCAGCCCACCCCCCCTTGGACAGGCACTATCTGGAAACACCATATATTTT.

The chain employs TRBV2 and TRBJ1-1; no definite D call. Germline CDR1 is SNHLY and CDR2 is FYNNEI. The CDR3 covers 12 residues. The V gene lost 11 bases and the J gene lost 1 base, with 11 bases spanning the gap. This chain's CDR3 is CAGKAGNTEAFF. CDR3 DNA sequence: TGTGCCGGAAAGGCGGGGAACACTGAAGCTTTCTTT. The entire variable domain, with the rest obtained from reference TRBV2 and TRBJ1-1, is as follows: EPEVTQTPSHQVTQMGQEVILRCVPISNHLYFYWYRQILGQKVEFLVSFYNNEISEKSEIFDDQFSVERPDGSNFTLKIRSTKLEDSAMYFCAGKAGNTEAFFGQGTRLTVV.

This chain links TRBV19 with TRBJ1-5; D gene unclear. Germline-derived CDR1 and CDR2 are LNHDA and SQIVND (reference sequence). V was trimmed by 0 bases and J by 8 bases, leaving 8 bases between them. The CDR3 sequence is 13 residues long. This CDR3 reads CASSIDDAKPQHF. DNA for the CDR3: TGTGCCAGTAGTATAGACGATGCGAAGCCCCAGCATTTT.

As to this clone: The same CDR3 can be traced to other DNA sequences in this sample. This chain links TRBV7-9 with TRBJ1-2; tentative D call: TRBD1 (5 bases). The CDR3 extends over 14 amino acids. In germline, CDR1 is SEHNR, CDR2 FQNEAQ (reference sequence). The ends were cut back, 6 bases at V and 2 bases at J, with 13 bases in the middle. The CDR3 spells CASSSSGVNYGYTF. The CDR3 region has the DNA TGTGCCAGCAGTTCCTCGGGGGTGAACTATGGCTACACCTTC.

The chain joins TRBV5-1 to TRBJ2-1; tentative D call: TRBD2 (7 bases). The CDR3 has 17 amino acids. Germline assignment: CDR1 SGHRS and CDR2 YFSETQ. Trimming removed 4 bases at V and 4 bases at J, with 21 bases between. CDR3 sequence: CASSQRGTGGPYNEQFF. The CDR3 DNA sequence: TGCGCCAGCAGCCAAAGGGGGACGGGAGGCCCTTACAATGAGCAGTTCTTC.

The DNA for the CDR3 is TGCGCCAGCAGCATCCGGAGGGGGCGGTTCTACGAGCAGTACTTC. Its protein is CASSIRRGRFYEQYF. The chain uses TRBV5-1 and TRBJ2-7, with a possible D match to TRBD1 (7 bases). V was pared by 4 bases and J by 3 bases, with 17 bases between. The CDR3 consists of 15 residues. Germline lookup yields CDR1 SGHRS and CDR2 YFSETQ.

The chain links TRBV7-9 to TRBJ2-7; no definite D call. This CDR3 comprises 14 residues. Per the germline V gene, CDR1 is SEHNR and CDR2 is FQNEAQ (reference sequence). The ends were cut back, 5 bases at V and 2 bases at J, with 13 bases in the middle. CDR3 protein: CASSPLGGAYEQYF. The CDR3 DNA sequence: TGTGCCAGCAGCCCGTTGGGTGGAGCCTACGAGCAGTACTTC.

The chain is built from TRBV27 and TRBJ1-4; 7 bases align to TRBD1. J lost 7 bases, V lost 5 bases, and 10 bases had no gene match. Per germline, CDR1 MNHEY and CDR2 SMNVEV (reference sequence). CDR3 length: 15 residues. The CDR3 loop is CASSTRQGGSEKLFF. The CDR3 nucleotides are TGTGCCAGCAGTACCAGACAGGGCGGCAGTGAAAAACTGTTTTTT.

V usage is TRBV5-1 and J usage is TRBJ1-6; D is perhaps TRBD1 (5 bases). V lost 0 bases, J lost 3 bases, and 7 bases lay in between. From germline, CDR1 is SGHRS and CDR2 YFSETQ. CDR3 size: 15 residues. The CDR3 sequence: CASSLAGGYNSPLHF. CDR3 bases: TGCGCCAGCAGCTTGGCGGGGGGCTATAATTCACCCCTCCACTTT.

This clone is a singleton in its sample. The chain is built from TRBV13 and TRBJ1-2; 9 positions match TRBD1. Unmatched junction bases numbered 15, after V lost 5 bases and J lost 8 bases. Germline V gene lookup returns CDR1 PRHDT and CDR2 FYEKMQ (reference sequence). CDR3 length: 16 residues. The CDR3 sequence is CASSPRGTGLSRGYTF. The CDR3 nucleotides are TGTGCCAGCAGCCCTAGGGGGACAGGGCTGTCAAGGGGCTACACCTTC.

The rearrangement uses TRBV11-2 and TRBJ1-1; a weak D match, TRBD1 (5 bases). The CDR3 is 16 residues long. Germline CDR1 SGHAT, CDR2 FQNNGV. Trimming pared 1 base from V and 1 base from J, leaving 13 bases between. CDR3 DNA sequence: TGTGCCAGCAGCTTAGTGGGGGGTTGGGGGAACACTGAAGCTTTCTTT. This translates into CASSLVGGWGNTEAFF.

This sequence joins TRBV7-3 and TRBJ1-1, with 7 bases that match TRBD1. CDR3 length equals 14 residues. The germline V gene encodes CDR1 SGHTA and CDR2 FQGTGA. V lost 5 bases to trimming and J lost 5 bases; unmatched junction nucleotides: 8. CDR3: CASSLRQGVTEAFF. The CDR3, as DNA: TGTGCCAGCAGCCTCAGACAGGGTGTAACTGAAGCTTTCTTT.